The sequence of this T cell receptor beta chain was determined in a study of blood T cell repertoires in COVID-19. Across the whole study: The United States, Italy and Spain were the sources of the acute and convalescent COVID-19 samples. From T cells, B-cell-depleted T cells, or PBMCs came the material, which was cDNA or gDNA.

Assay: immunoSEQ multiplex PCR; the TCRdb copy retains only in-frame clones and omits some. The data show about 270,000 clones, with approximately 83% seen just once and more than 10% held by the top ten. The CDR3 consists of 17 residues. CDR1 and CDR2 from the germline V gene are SGHRS and YFSETQ. The V end was cut by 1 base, the J end by 2 bases, with 18 bases between. The sample comprised peripheral blood. The gene calls are TRBV5-1 and TRBJ2-5; a weak D match, TRBD2 (5 bases). The source of this sequence is a human donor in a cohort sampled during active COVID-19. CDR3 sequence (DNA): TGCGCCAGCAGCTTGTCCTGGGAGACGAGGGAACAAGAGACCCAGTACTTC. It yields the protein CASSLSWETREQETQYF. Full variable domain (missing parts from reference TRBV5-1 and TRBJ2-5): KAGVTQTPRYLIKTRGQQVTLSCSPISGHRSVSWYQQTPGQGLQFLFEYFSETQRNKGNFPGRFSGRQFSNSRSEMNVSTLELGDSALYLCASSLSWETREQETQYFGPGTRLLVL.